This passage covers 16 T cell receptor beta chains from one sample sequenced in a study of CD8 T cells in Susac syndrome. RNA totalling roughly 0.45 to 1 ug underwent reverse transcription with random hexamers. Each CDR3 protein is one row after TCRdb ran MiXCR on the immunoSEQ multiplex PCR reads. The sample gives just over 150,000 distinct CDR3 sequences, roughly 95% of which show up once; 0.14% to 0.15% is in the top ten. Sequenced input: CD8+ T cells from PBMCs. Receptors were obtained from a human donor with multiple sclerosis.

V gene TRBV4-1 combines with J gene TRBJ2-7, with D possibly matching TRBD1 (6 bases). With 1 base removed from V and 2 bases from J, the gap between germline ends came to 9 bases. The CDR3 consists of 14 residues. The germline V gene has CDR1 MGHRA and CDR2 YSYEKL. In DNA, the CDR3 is TGCGCCAGCAGCCAAGGGACAGCCGCCTACGAGCAGTACTTC. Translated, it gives CASSQGTAAYEQYF.

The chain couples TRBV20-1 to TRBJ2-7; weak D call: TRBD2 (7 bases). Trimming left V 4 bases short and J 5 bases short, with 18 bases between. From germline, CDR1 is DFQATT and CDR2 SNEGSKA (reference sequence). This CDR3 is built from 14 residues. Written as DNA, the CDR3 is TGCAGTGCTATCACGGGGGGCCTTGAGGACGAGCAGTACTTC. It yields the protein CSAITGGLEDEQYF.

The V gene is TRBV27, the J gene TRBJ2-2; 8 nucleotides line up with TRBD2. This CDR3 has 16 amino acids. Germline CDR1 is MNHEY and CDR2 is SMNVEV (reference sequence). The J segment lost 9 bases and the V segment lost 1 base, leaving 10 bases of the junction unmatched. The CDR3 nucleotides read TGTGCCAGCAGTTTATTCGGGGGGGCCCAGTTCCGGGAGCTGTTTTTT. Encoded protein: CASSLFGGAQFRELFF.

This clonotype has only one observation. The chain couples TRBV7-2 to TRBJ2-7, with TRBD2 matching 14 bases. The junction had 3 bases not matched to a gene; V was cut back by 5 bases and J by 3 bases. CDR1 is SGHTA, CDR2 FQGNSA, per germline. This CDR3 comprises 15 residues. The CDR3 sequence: CASSDGTSGGYEQYV. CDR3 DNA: TGTGCCAGCAGCGACGGGACTAGCGGGGGCTACGAGCAGTACGTC.

This chain's CDR3 is CASSESIGGDQAPQETQYF. CDR3 DNA: TGCGCCAGCAGTGAGTCGATAGGCGGGGACCAGGCCCCTCAAGAGACCCAGTACTTC. The chain uses TRBV10-2 and TRBJ2-5, with a possible D match to TRBD2 (6 bases). The CDR3 is made up of 19 amino acids. V dropped 0 bases and J dropped 2 bases, with 22 bases sitting between them. Germline CDR1 is WSHSY and CDR2 is SAAADI.

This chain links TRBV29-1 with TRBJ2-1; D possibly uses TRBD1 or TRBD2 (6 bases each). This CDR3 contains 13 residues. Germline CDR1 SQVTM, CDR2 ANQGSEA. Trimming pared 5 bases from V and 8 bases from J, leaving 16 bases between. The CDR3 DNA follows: TGCAGCGTTAACAGGGAGGTGGTCGATGAGCAGTTCTTC. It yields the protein CSVNREVVDEQFF.

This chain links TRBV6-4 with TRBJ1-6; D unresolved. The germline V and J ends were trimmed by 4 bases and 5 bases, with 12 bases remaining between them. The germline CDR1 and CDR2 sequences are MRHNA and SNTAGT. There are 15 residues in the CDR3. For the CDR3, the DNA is TGTGCCAGCAGTGTTCCGGGGATCGATAATTCACCCCTCCACTTT. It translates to CASSVPGIDNSPLHF.

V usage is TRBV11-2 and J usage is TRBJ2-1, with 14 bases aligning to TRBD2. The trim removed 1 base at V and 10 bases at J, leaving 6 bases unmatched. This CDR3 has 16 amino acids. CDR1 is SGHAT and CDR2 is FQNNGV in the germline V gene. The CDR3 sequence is CASSLGRTSGGQEQFF. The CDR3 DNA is TGTGCCAGCAGCTTAGGGAGGACTAGCGGGGGGCAAGAGCAGTTCTTC. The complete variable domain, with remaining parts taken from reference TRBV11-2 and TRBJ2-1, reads EAGVAQSPRYKIIEKRQSVAFWCNPISGHATLYWYQQILGQGPKLLIQFQNNGVVDDSQLPKDRFSAERLKGVDSTLKIQPAKLEDSAVYLCASSLGRTSGGQEQFFGPGTRLTVL.

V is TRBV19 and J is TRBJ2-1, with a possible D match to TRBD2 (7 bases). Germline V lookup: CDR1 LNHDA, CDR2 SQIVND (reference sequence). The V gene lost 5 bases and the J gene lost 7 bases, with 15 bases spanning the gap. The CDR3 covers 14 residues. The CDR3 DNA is TGTGCCAGTAGTCCTGGGGGGGCACCTAATGAGCAGTTCTTC. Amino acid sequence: CASSPGGAPNEQFF.

This CDR3 reads CASSRDGTPREQYF. CDR3 nucleotides: TGTGCCAGCAGCCGGGACGGCACTCCGAGGGAGCAGTACTTC. This rearrangement joins TRBV7-9 to TRBJ2-7; D could derive from TRBD1 or TRBD2 (5 bases each). Germline V gives CDR1 SEHNR, CDR2 FQNEAQ (reference sequence). V lost 5 bases and J lost 7, with 18 bases in between. The CDR3 has 14 residues.

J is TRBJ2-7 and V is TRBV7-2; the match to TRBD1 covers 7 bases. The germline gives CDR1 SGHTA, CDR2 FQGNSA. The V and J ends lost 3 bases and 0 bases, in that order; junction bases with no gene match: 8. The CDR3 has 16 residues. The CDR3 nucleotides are TGTGCCAGCAGCTTGTCAGGACAGGCGCGCTCCTACGAGCAGTACTTC. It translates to CASSLSGQARSYEQYF.

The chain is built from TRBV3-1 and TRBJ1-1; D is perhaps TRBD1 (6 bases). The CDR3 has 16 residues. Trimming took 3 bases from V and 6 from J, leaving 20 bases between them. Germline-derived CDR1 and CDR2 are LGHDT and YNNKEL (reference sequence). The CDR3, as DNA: TGTGCCAGCAGCCAGGGTTACACAGGGATCTACGCTGAAGCTTTCTTT. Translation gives CASSQGYTGIYAEAFF.

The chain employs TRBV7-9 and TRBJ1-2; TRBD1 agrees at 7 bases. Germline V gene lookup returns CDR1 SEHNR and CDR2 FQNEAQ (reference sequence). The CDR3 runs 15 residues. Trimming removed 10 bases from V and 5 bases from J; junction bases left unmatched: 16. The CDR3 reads CANYIMTGRGYGYTF. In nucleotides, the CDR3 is TGTGCCAACTACATTATGACAGGGAGGGGATATGGCTACACCTTC.

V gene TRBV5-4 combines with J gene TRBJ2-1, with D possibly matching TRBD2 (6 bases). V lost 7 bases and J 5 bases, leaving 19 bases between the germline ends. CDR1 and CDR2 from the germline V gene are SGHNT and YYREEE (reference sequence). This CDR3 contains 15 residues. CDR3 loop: CASRLWGGADNEQFF. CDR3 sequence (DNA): TGTGCCAGCCGACTGTGGGGCGGGGCCGACAATGAGCAGTTCTTC.

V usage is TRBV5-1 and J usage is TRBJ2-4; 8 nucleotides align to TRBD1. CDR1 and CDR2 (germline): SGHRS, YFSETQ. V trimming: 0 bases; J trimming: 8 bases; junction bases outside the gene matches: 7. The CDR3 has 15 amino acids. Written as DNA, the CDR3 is TGCGCCAGCAGCTTGGCGGACAGGGCGGCGGACATTCAGTACTTC. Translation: CASSLADRAADIQYF.

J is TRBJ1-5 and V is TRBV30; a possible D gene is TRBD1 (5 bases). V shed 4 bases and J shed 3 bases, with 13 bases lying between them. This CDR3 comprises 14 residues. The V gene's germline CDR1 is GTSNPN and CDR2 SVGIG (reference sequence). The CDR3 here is CAWTDVGTNQPQHF. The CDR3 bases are TGTGCCTGGACCGACGTCGGGACCAATCAGCCCCAGCATTTT.